The rows below give T cell receptor beta chains drawn from one sample of a study of T cell responses to AZD1222 COVID-19 vaccine. Assay used: immunoSEQ multiplex PCR; TCRdb lists only in-frame clones, some missing. The sample shows about 93,000 clones, just over 85% of them seen only once. Source: peripheral blood, taken on day 0 of AZD1222 vaccination. The receptors derive from an adult in good health. Each CDR3 is given with its conserved first and last residue. The D gene is left open where the match is weak. The size field is filled for only some rows; it gives once, few, many or a size class.

J gene,clone size,D gene,V gene,CDR3 DNA,CDR3 protein
TRBJ1-1,once,-,TRBV6-1,TGTGCCAGCAGTGAAGTTTGGGCGGGGAACACTGAAGCTTTCTTT,CASSEVWAGNTEAFF
TRBJ2-5,-,-,TRBV12-3/TRBV12-4,TGTGCCAGCAGTTTATTAGAGACCCAGTACTTC,CASSLLETQYF
TRBJ2-2,-,-,TRBV19,TGTGCCAGTAGTATAAGGGGGAGTACTACCGGGGAGCTGTTTTTT,CASSIRGSTTGELFF
TRBJ2-2,once,TRBD2,TRBV6-2/TRBV6-3,TGTGCCAGCAGTTTAACGGGAGGGAACACCGGGGAGCTGTTTTTT,CASSLTGGNTGELFF
TRBJ2-1,-,TRBD2,TRBV27,TGTGCCAGCAGTAAGATGACTAGCGGCTACAATGAGCAGTTCTTC,CASSKMTSGYNEQFF
TRBJ2-7,-,-,TRBV27,TGTGCCAGCAGTTTATACCCCGGGGGCTACGAGCAGTACTTC,CASSLYPGGYEQYF
TRBJ1-2,-,-,TRBV19,TGTGCCAGTTCTCAGGGGTTATGGGGCTACACCTTC,CASSQGLWGYTF
TRBJ1-5,-,-,TRBV11-2,TGTGCCAGCAGCTCCGGACAGAGGCCGAATCAGCCCCAGCATTTT,CASSSGQRPNQPQHF
TRBJ2-1,-,-,TRBV11-3,TGTGCCAGCAGCTTCCCAGGGTGGAATGAGCAGTTCTTC,CASSFPGWNEQFF
TRBJ1-6,-,-,TRBV27,TGTGCCAGCAGGAACGGGCGACATAATTCACCCCTCCACTTT,CASRNGRHNSPLHF
TRBJ1-1,few,-,TRBV7-9,TGTGCCAGCAGCCTTGACATAGGCACTGAAGCTTTCTTT,CASSLDIGTEAFF
TRBJ1-2,few,-,TRBV6-1,TGTGCCAGCAGTGACCTAGGGGCTTACACCTTC,CASSDLGAYTF
TRBJ2-7,-,TRBD1,TRBV13,TGTGCCAGCAGCCCCGGGACAGCACACCCCTCCTACGAGCAGTACTTC,CASSPGTAHPSYEQYF
TRBJ1-4,-,-,TRBV6-5,TGTGCCAGCATCCTGATGGGAGCAACTAATGAAAAACTGTTTTTT,CASILMGATNEKLFF
TRBJ1-2,once,TRBD1,TRBV6-5,TGTGCCAGCACCCAACTCACAGGGGGGTACGGCTACACCTTC,CASTQLTGGYGYTF
TRBJ1-2,once,-,TRBV3-1/TRBV3-2,TGTGCCAGCAGCCAAGATTTAAGGTTGGGCTACACCTTC,CASSQDLRLGYTF
TRBJ1-5,-,-,TRBV6-5,TGTGCCAGCGGGCACATCGGGAGTTATCAGCCCCAGCATTTT,CASGHIGSYQPQHF
TRBJ2-3,-,TRBD2,TRBV7-3,TGTGCCAGCAGTCCTCTAGCGGGCTTCACAGATACGCAGTATTTT,CASSPLAGFTDTQYF
TRBJ1-4,-,-,TRBV5-5,TGTGCCAGCAGCTTCACGGGGTTTGGGGAACTGTTTTTT,CASSFTGFGELFF
TRBJ2-2,-,-,TRBV7-9,TGTGCCAGCAGCTTAGGAGGGTCTTTTACCGGGGAGCTGTTTTTT,CASSLGGSFTGELFF
TRBJ2-7,-,TRBD1,TRBV4-1,TGCGCCAGCAGCCAAGATTGGACAGGGGTCCCCCTCGAGCAGTACTTC,CASSQDWTGVPLEQYF
TRBJ2-3,-,TRBD2,TRBV24-1,TGTGCCACCAGTGACCCTAGCGGGCGGTCAGATACGCAGTATTTT,CATSDPSGRSDTQYF